The 31 T cell receptor beta chains reported below all come from one sample, sequenced in a study of blood T cell repertoires in COVID-19. Here immunoSEQ multiplex PCR was the method, and the copy in TCRdb shows in-frame clones only, minus some. The data show 360,000 or so clones, approximately 84% seen once. The sequenced sample was PBMCs or T cells enriched from blood (not recorded which). Receptors were obtained from a woman aged 25 to 39 who had recovered from COVID-19.

The chain joins TRBV5-4 to TRBJ2-1; 9 positions agree with TRBD1. Losses at the gene ends were 2 bases for V and 2 bases for J; bases not matched to a gene: 5. The V gene's germline CDR1 is SGHNT and CDR2 YYREEE (reference sequence). The CDR3 extends over 16 amino acids. The CDR3 nucleotides read TGTGCCAGCAGCTTTCGGACAGGGGAGGCCTACAATGAGCAGTTCTTC. Its protein is CASSFRTGEAYNEQFF. The whole variable domain, remainder taken from reference TRBV5-4 and TRBJ2-1, is ETGVTQSPTHLIKTRGQQVTLRCSSQSGHNTVSWYQQALGQGPQFIFQYYREEENGRGNFPPRFSGLQFPNYSSELNVNALELDDSALYLCASSFRTGEAYNEQFFGPGTRLTVL.

This clone appeared once. The chain combines TRBV18 with TRBJ1-1, with 9 bases identical to TRBD1. There are 15 residues in the CDR3. Germline V gene data show CDR1 as KGHSH and CDR2 as LQKENI. V lost 3 bases, J lost 4 bases, and 6 bases stayed unmatched. This chain's CDR3 is CASSPGQGSITEAFF. The CDR3 DNA reads TGTGCCAGCTCACCGGGACAGGGTTCTATCACTGAAGCTTTCTTT.

The chain links TRBV2 to TRBJ1-1, with TRBD1 matching 9 bases. The V gene's germline CDR1 is SNHLY and CDR2 FYNNEI. V was clipped by 9 bases and J by 0 bases; unmatched bases: 8. The CDR3 contains 15 residues. CDR3 sequence (DNA): TGTGCCAGAGTCACAGGGGGCGGGTTGAACACTGAAGCTTTCTTT. It is translated as CARVTGGGLNTEAFF.

In its sample, this clone was seen a few times. Other DNA sequences within the sample encode an identical CDR3. This chain uses TRBV4-1 with TRBJ1-2; 7 bases fit TRBD1. This CDR3 is 15 amino acids long. Germline V gene data show CDR1 as MGHRA and CDR2 as YSYEKL. After removal of 1 base from V and 0 bases from J, the junction contained 2 bases not matched to a gene. The DNA for the CDR3 is TGCGCCAGCAGCCAAGGACAGGGACCTAACTATGGCTACACCTTC. Protein: CASSQGQGPNYGYTF.

This rearrangement joins TRBV6-5 to TRBJ1-5, with 8 bases lining up with TRBD1. The junction had 7 bases not matched to a gene; V was cut back by 5 bases and J by 4 bases. This CDR3 contains 15 residues. The V gene's germline CDR1 is MNHEY and CDR2 SVGAGI. Here the CDR3 DNA reads TGTGCCAGCAGTACGCGACAGGGGAGAAATCAGCCCCAGCATTTT. Translated: CASSTRQGRNQPQHF.

This chain uses TRBV28 with TRBJ1-2; D is possibly TRBD1 (5 bases). From germline, CDR1 is MDHEN and CDR2 SYDVKM. The CDR3 totals 15 residues. Trimming stripped 2 bases from V and 3 bases from J, with 13 bases between. In nucleotides, the CDR3 is TGTGCCAGCAGTTTAGAGGTCGGGGGGGACTATGGCTACACCTTC. It encodes CASSLEVGGDYGYTF.

This chain joins TRBV10-2 and TRBJ2-1; 9 nucleotides agree with TRBD2. The CDR3 runs to 16 residues. The trim removed 4 bases at V and 0 bases at J, leaving 4 bases unmatched. From germline, CDR1 is WSHSY and CDR2 SAAADI. The CDR3, as DNA: TGCGCCAGCAGTGGTAGCGGGGGAAGCTCCTACAATGAGCAGTTCTTC. This encodes CASSGSGGSSYNEQFF.

The chain is built from TRBV6-5 and TRBJ2-7, with 8 bases aligning to TRBD1. The germline gives CDR1 MNHEY, CDR2 SVGAGI. The ends lost 6 bases at V and 0 bases at J; junction bases unmatched: 7. The CDR3 sequence is 15 residues long. For the CDR3, the DNA is TGTGCCAGCAGCCTGACAGGGGTGAGCTCCTACGAGCAGTACTTC. Translated: CASSLTGVSSYEQYF.

The chain couples TRBV6-5 to TRBJ1-5; maybe TRBD1 (5 bases). The germline V gene encodes CDR1 MNHEY and CDR2 SVGAGI. The CDR3 spans 13 residues. Trimming pared 5 bases from V and 6 bases from J, leaving 11 bases between. The CDR3 is CASSPPRGQPQHF. In DNA, the CDR3 is TGTGCCAGCAGTCCCCCTAGGGGTCAGCCCCAGCATTTT.

The chain combines TRBV5-1 with TRBJ1-2; D not certain. Between the trimmed V and J ends, which lost 0 bases and 3 bases, there was a span of 6 bases. CDR3 length: 13 amino acids. Germline-derived CDR1 and CDR2 are SGHRS and YFSETQ. CDR3 nucleotides: TGCGCCAGCAGCTTGGCCGGGGACTATGGCTACACCTTC. This sequence encodes CASSLAGDYGYTF. Filled out from reference TRBV5-1 and TRBJ1-2, the complete variable domain reads KAGVTQTPRYLIKTRGQQVTLSCSPISGHRSVSWYQQTPGQGLQFLFEYFSETQRNKGNFPGRFSGRQFSNSRSEMNVSTLELGDSALYLCASSLAGDYGYTFGSGTRLTVV.

J is TRBJ2-4 and V is TRBV11-2, with D perhaps matching TRBD1 (6 bases). Germline V CDR1 and CDR2: SGHAT, FQNNGV. The CDR3 is 11 amino acids. Deletions cut 0 bases from V and 12 bases from J, with 6 bases between. The CDR3 sequence is CASSLDRGQYF. The CDR3 DNA reads TGTGCCAGCAGCTTAGACAGGGGTCAGTACTTC.

This chain uses TRBV2 with TRBJ2-5; TRBD2 matches at 13 bases. The junction had 5 bases not matched to a gene; V was cut back by 5 bases and J by 5 bases. From germline, CDR1 is SNHLY and CDR2 FYNNEI. The CDR3 runs to 15 residues. CDR3 in amino acids: CASSPRTSGSETQYF. For the CDR3, the DNA is TGTGCCAGCAGTCCCAGGACTAGCGGGAGTGAGACCCAGTACTTC.

This rearrangement joins TRBV7-9 to TRBJ1-5; D not certain. Germline CDR1 is SEHNR and CDR2 is FQNEAQ (reference sequence). The V end lost 5 bases, the J end lost 2 bases, and 13 bases lay between the germline ends. This CDR3 contains 15 residues. The CDR3 spells CASSGGSKGNQPQHF. DNA for the CDR3: TGTGCCAGCAGCGGAGGATCAAAGGGCAATCAGCCCCAGCATTTT. Filled out from reference TRBV7-9 and TRBJ1-5, the complete variable domain reads DTGVSQNPRHKITKRGQNVTFRCDPISEHNRLYWYRQTLGQGPEFLTYFQNEAQLEKSRLLSDRFSAERPKGSFSTLEIQRTEQGDSAMYLCASSGGSKGNQPQHFGDGTRLSIL.

CDR3 sequence: CASSPQGIGYGYTF. CDR3 DNA sequence: TGTGCCAGCAGTCCTCAGGGGATTGGCTATGGCTACACCTTC. The rearrangement links TRBV2 to TRBJ1-2; D perhaps matches TRBD1 (6 bases). This CDR3 spans 14 amino acids. Germline V gives CDR1 SNHLY, CDR2 FYNNEI. Trimming took off 5 bases at V and 4 bases at J, with 14 bases between the two ends.

This chain's CDR3 is CASSQVTTANSYEQYF. The CDR3, as DNA: TGCGCCAGCAGCCAAGTAACCACAGCTAACTCCTACGAGCAGTACTTC. This chain links TRBV4-1 with TRBJ2-7; D not resolved. CDR3 length: 16 amino acids. Germline values: CDR1 MGHRA, CDR2 YSYEKL. The V and J ends lost 1 base and 0 bases respectively, with 13 bases between them.

V usage is TRBV5-1 and J usage is TRBJ1-3, with TRBD1 identical over 8 bases. CDR1 SGHRS and CDR2 YFSETQ come from the germline V gene. The ends lost 4 bases at V and 4 bases at J; junction bases unmatched: 13. CDR3 length equals 17 residues. CDR3 nucleotides: TGCGCCAGCAGCCCTCAGGGGGCTAGGATTTCGGGAAACACCATATATTTT. Amino acid sequence: CASSPQGARISGNTIYF.

The chain links TRBV5-1 to TRBJ2-1; D may be TRBD2 (6 bases). Germline V gene sequence: CDR1 SGHRS, CDR2 YFSETQ. This CDR3 is 14 amino acids long. Trimming pared 5 bases from V and 0 bases from J, leaving 9 bases between. CDR3 nucleotide sequence: TGCGCCAGCAGTCGGGAGAGCTCCTACAATGAGCAGTTCTTC. It encodes CASSRESSYNEQFF.

The chain recombines TRBV4-1 with TRBJ1-5; D gene ambiguous. V shed 1 base and J shed 7 bases, with 8 bases lying between them. The CDR3 is made up of 13 amino acids. The V gene's germline CDR1 is MGHRA and CDR2 YSYEKL. The DNA of the CDR3 is TGCGCCAGCAGCCAAGCAAACGGGCAGCCCCAGCATTTT. Translating it yields CASSQANGQPQHF.

In its sample, this clone was seen a few times. The V gene is TRBV10-3, the J gene TRBJ1-1, with D unclear. The ends were cut back, 4 bases at V and 1 base at J, with 4 bases in the middle. The germline V gene has CDR1 ENHRY and CDR2 SYGVKD. The CDR3 runs 12 residues. The CDR3 bases are TGTGCCATCAGTGGGCAGAACACTGAAGCTTTCTTT. Protein: CAISGQNTEAFF.

V and J are TRBV4-1 and TRBJ2-6; 9 nucleotides align to TRBD1. J lost 0 bases, V lost 8 bases, and 5 bases had no gene match. The CDR3 has 16 residues. Germline values: CDR1 MGHRA, CDR2 YSYEKL. The CDR3 nucleotides read TGCGCCAGCGCACCGGGACAGGGCTCTGGGGCCAACGTCCTGACTTTC. It encodes CASAPGQGSGANVLTF.

The chain has TRBV3-1 (or the pseudogene TRBV3-2) and TRBJ2-5, with 7 positions matching TRBD2. The germline gives CDR1 LGHDT, CDR2 YNNKEL (reference sequence). The CDR3 runs to 13 residues. Trimming took 6 bases from V and 2 from J; bases not matched to a gene: 3. The CDR3 coding sequence is TGTGCCAGCAGTTCGGGAGGTCAAGAGACCCAGTACTTC. Translating gives CASSSGGQETQYF.

The chain employs TRBV19 and TRBJ1-2; 9 bases are a match to TRBD1. Germline lookup yields CDR1 LNHDA and CDR2 SQIVND (reference sequence). The CDR3 sequence is 15 residues long. V trimming: 7 bases; J trimming: 3 bases; junction bases outside the gene matches: 9. This CDR3 reads CASKRGQGVDYGYTF. CDR3 in DNA: TGTGCCAGTAAGCGGGGACAGGGAGTTGACTATGGCTACACCTTC.

The rearrangement joins TRBV6-5 to TRBJ2-7, with 11 bases fitting TRBD2. The CDR3 totals 15 residues. J lost 0 bases, V lost 5 bases, and 3 bases had no gene match. Germline CDR1 and CDR2: MNHEY and SVGAGI. CDR3 sequence reads: CASSRLAGPSYEQYF. In DNA form, the CDR3 reads TGTGCCAGCAGTCGACTAGCGGGGCCCTCCTACGAGCAGTACTTC.

The CDR3 DNA follows: TGTGCCAGCAGTTTATGGTCGATTCCGAGGGCCCAGTACTTC. It is translated as CASSLWSIPRAQYF. The J gene is TRBJ2-5, the V gene TRBV28; weak D call: TRBD2 (5 bases). The ends were cut back, 0 bases at V and 9 bases at J, with 14 bases in the middle. Per germline, CDR1 MDHEN and CDR2 SYDVKM. This CDR3 spans 14 amino acids.

Written as DNA, the CDR3 is TGTCTCTCCGAGGGGGCGTTTTCCCACGAGCAGTACTTC. Its protein product is CLSEGAFSHEQYF. The V gene is TRBV7-9, the J gene TRBJ2-7; TRBD1 agrees at 7 bases. Germline-derived CDR1 and CDR2 are SEHNR and FQNEAQ (reference sequence). The CDR3 is made up of 13 amino acids. Complete variable domain (other parts from reference TRBV7-9 and TRBJ2-7): DTGVSQNPRHKITKRGQNVTFRCDPISEHNRLYWYRQTLGQGPEFLTYFQNEAQLEKSRLLSDRFSAERPKGSFSTLEIQRTEQGDSAMYLCLSEGAFSHEQYFGPGTRLTVT.

The chain combines TRBV5-1 with TRBJ2-1; tentative D call: TRBD2 (6 bases). Trimming took off 0 bases at V and 9 bases at J, with 16 bases between the two ends. This CDR3 is built from 15 residues. Germline lookup yields CDR1 SGHRS and CDR2 YFSETQ. CDR3 in DNA: TGCGCCAGCAGCTTGGTACTAGCTAGCCTAAGTGAGCAGTTCTTC. This sequence encodes CASSLVLASLSEQFF.

The chain carries TRBV27 and TRBJ2-3, with D maybe TRBD2 (5 bases). Looked up from germline, CDR1 is MNHEY and CDR2 is SMNVEV (reference sequence). The germline V and J ends were trimmed by 5 bases and 0 bases, with 9 bases remaining between them. The CDR3 loop spans 14 amino acids. CDR3 in amino acids: CASSRTYSTDTQYF. For the CDR3, the DNA is TGTGCCAGCAGTCGGACTTACAGCACAGATACGCAGTATTTT.

This clone was seen once. V usage is TRBV19 and J usage is TRBJ2-7, with 8 bases fitting TRBD1. The J segment lost 1 base and the V segment lost 5 bases, leaving 10 bases of the junction unmatched. CDR1 is LNHDA, CDR2 SQIVND, per germline (reference sequence). The CDR3 runs to 16 residues. The CDR3 DNA sequence: TGTGCCAGTAGTCCAAAAACCGGGACAGGTTCCTACGAGCAGTACTTC. Protein product: CASSPKTGTGSYEQYF.

This chain links TRBV27 with TRBJ1-2; D gene ambiguous. The CDR3 is made up of 13 amino acids. Per the germline V gene, CDR1 is MNHEY and CDR2 is SMNVEV (reference sequence). V was clipped by 4 bases and J by 4 bases, with 10 bases between them. The CDR3 loop reads CASSSRGVYGYTF. The CDR3 DNA reads as TGTGCCAGCAGTTCACGGGGAGTCTATGGCTACACCTTC.

This sequence joins TRBV12-3 or TRBV12-4 and TRBJ1-5; D gene ambiguous. The CDR3 spans 13 residues. Between the trimmed V and J ends, which lost 3 bases and 4 bases, there was a span of 7 bases. The CDR3 DNA follows: TGTGCCAGCAGTTTTCTACGGAATCAGCCCCAGCATTTT. Its translation is CASSFLRNQPQHF.

The chain couples TRBV15 to TRBJ2-1; D ambiguous. The CDR3 contains 15 residues. The germline gives CDR1 LNHNV, CDR2 YYDKDF (reference sequence). Trimming pared 5 bases from V and 0 bases from J, leaving 11 bases between. CDR3 sequence (DNA): TGTGCCACCAGCGCCCAAATCAGCTCCTACAATGAGCAGTTCTTC. It translates to CATSAQISSYNEQFF.